This T cell receptor beta chain was sequenced in a study of blood T cell repertoires in COVID-19. Whole-study context: The origin of the acute and convalescent COVID-19 samples was the United States, Italy and Spain. From T cells, B-cell-depleted T cells, or PBMCs came the material, which was cDNA or gDNA.

This clone was seen only once. Clones were read by immunoSEQ multiplex PCR, and TCRdb kept only the in-frame ones, dropping some. The sample carries approximately 220,000 clones, about 86% recorded once. V lost 7 bases to trimming and J lost 2 bases; unmatched junction nucleotides: 10. This CDR3 has 15 residues. Germline CDR1 MNHEY, CDR2 SVGAGI. The chain uses TRBV6-5 and TRBJ1-1; TRBD1 matches at 7 bases. Specimen: peripheral blood. This TCR was sampled from a woman aged 55-70 years with acute or convalescent COVID-19. CDR3: CASTKPGTANTEAFF. The CDR3 region has the DNA TGTGCCAGCACCAAGCCCGGGACAGCTAACACTGAAGCTTTCTTT.